This TCR beta chain appears in the sequencing data of a study of T cells in Graves' hyperthyroidism and ophthalmopathy. This clonotype was seen a few times. The antigen is not known. Germline V CDR1 and CDR2: SNHLY, FYNNEI. CDR3 length: 16 amino acids. The J segment lost 8 bases and the V segment lost 6 bases, leaving 15 bases of the junction unmatched. The study's findings and limits: Ophthalmopathy cases were set apart from stable hyperthyroidism by a 13 V-J model.

Lactation, pregnancy, other autoimmune disease or uncontrolled infection excluded patients. RNA transcripts provided the source from which TCR beta CDR3 regions were amplified. The HTBI primer set drove a first-round RT-PCR of the TCR CDR3. MiXCR, applied by TCRdb to the multiplex PCR reads, yields one record per CDR3 protein. Of hundreds of thousands of distinct CDR3 sequences in the sample, 40% to 55% were seen once. This TCR was sampled from a woman aged 18-29 years with Graves' hyperthyroidism. The sample was peripheral blood or thyroid tissue (not recorded which). The rearrangement links TRBV2 to TRBJ1-4; 7 positions match TRBD1. The CDR3 sequence is CASRPLGAGGREKLFF. The CDR3 nucleotides are TGTGCCAGCAGGCCTCTGGGAGCAGGGGGACGCGAAAAACTGTTTTTT.